A selection of T cell receptor beta chains follows, all from one sample in a study of blood T cell repertoires in COVID-19. Assay: immunoSEQ multiplex PCR; the TCRdb copy retains only in-frame clones and omits some. The sample lists under 100,000 clones, about 85% occurring once. Sequenced material: peripheral blood. The source of these receptors is a woman of 80 years or more with COVID-19, enrolled during active disease. The CDR3 runs from the conserved cysteine through the conserved F or W. D genes are given only for firm matches. Not every row has a clone size; where given, it reads once, few, many or a size class.

v_call	d_call	clone_size	j_call	cdr3_aa	cdr3_nt
TRBV28	TRBD1	few	TRBJ2-3	CASSSQTGTGGTDTQYF	TGTGCCAGCAGTTCTCAGACCGGGACAGGGGGAACAGATACGCAGTATTTT
TRBV10-3	TRBD1	NA	TRBJ2-1	CASRQGKAYNEQFF	TGTGCCTCCCGACAGGGAAAGGCCTACAATGAGCAGTTCTTC
TRBV7-2	NA	NA	TRBJ2-1	CASSLRGAGYNEQFF	TGTGCCAGCAGCTTACGGGGGGCCGGCTACAATGAGCAGTTCTTC
TRBV18	TRBD1	NA	TRBJ1-1	CASSPGLQGATEAFF	TGTGCCAGCTCACCAGGGCTCCAGGGGGCCACTGAAGCTTTCTTT
TRBV2	TRBD2	once	TRBJ2-1	CASRATPGGEQFF	TGTGCCAGCAGAGCGACCCCGGGGGGTGAGCAGTTCTTC
TRBV25-1	TRBD1	NA	TRBJ1-1	CASSEAGGWTEAFF	TGTGCCAGCAGTGAAGCAGGGGGCTGGACTGAAGCTTTCTTT
TRBV2	NA	NA	TRBJ2-1	CASSSRGFF	TGTGCCAGCTCTTCCAGGGGGTTCTTC
TRBV30	TRBD1	NA	TRBJ1-1	CAWGKDRGREAFF	TGTGCCTGGGGGAAAGACAGGGGCCGAGAAGCTTTCTTT
TRBV2	NA	NA	TRBJ2-7	CASSRTGEAYEQYF	TGTGCCAGCAGTCGAACCGGGGAGGCTTACGAGCAGTACTTC
TRBV2	NA	few	TRBJ1-4	CASRTEATNEKLFF	TGTGCCAGCAGGACAGAAGCAACTAATGAAAAACTGTTTTTT